The sequence of this TCR beta chain was determined in a study of shared clonotypes between healthy human individuals. Overall study: Used for every donor were three CD4 naive, three CD4 memory, two CD8 naive and one CD8 memory plate. Findings and limits, study-wide: Richness estimates generally favored naive over memory subsets.

On this clone: Its specificity is unknown.

Only CD45RO-negative cells positively selected for CCR7 counted as naive CD8 cells, so terminally differentiated effector memory CD45RA+ cells were excluded. The study ran the assay at deep level. Measured with immunoSEQ multiplex PCR; TCRdb has only the in-frame clones, and not every one. The repertoire holds about 2 million clones, with about 95% as singletons. This CDR3 has 14 amino acids. The V and J ends lost 6 bases and 4 bases respectively, with 16 bases between them. Germline V gene data show CDR1 as SGHRS and CDR2 as YFSETQ. This sequence was found in a man younger than 30 in good health. Sample: naive CD8+ T cells sorted from blood. V usage is TRBV5-1 and J usage is TRBJ2-5; the D is unclear. In DNA form, the CDR3 reads TGCGCCAGCAAACCTCTTGCCAGCTCAGAGACCCAGTACTTC. Its protein is CASKPLASSETQYF.